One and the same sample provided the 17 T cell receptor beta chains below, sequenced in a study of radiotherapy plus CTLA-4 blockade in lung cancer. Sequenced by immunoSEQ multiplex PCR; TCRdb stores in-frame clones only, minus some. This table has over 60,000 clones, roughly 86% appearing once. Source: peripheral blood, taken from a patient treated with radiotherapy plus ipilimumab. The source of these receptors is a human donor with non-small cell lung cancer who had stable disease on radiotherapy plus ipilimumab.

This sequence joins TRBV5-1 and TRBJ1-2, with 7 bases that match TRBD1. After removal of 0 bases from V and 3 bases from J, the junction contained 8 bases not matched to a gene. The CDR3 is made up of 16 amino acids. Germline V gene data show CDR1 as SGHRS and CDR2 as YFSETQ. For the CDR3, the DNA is TGCGCCAGCAGCTTGGCGACAGGGCCTTCCCACTATGGCTACACCTTC. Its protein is CASSLATGPSHYGYTF.

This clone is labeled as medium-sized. CDR3 residues: CASSDSPGQGTDEQYF. The CDR3 coding sequence is TGTGCCAGCAGTGACTCGCCTGGACAGGGGACCGACGAGCAGTACTTC. This chain links TRBV6-4 with TRBJ2-7; TRBD1 agrees at 9 bases. After removal of 0 bases from V and 5 bases from J, the junction contained 8 bases not matched to a gene. The CDR3 covers 16 residues. From germline, CDR1 is MRHNA and CDR2 SNTAGT.

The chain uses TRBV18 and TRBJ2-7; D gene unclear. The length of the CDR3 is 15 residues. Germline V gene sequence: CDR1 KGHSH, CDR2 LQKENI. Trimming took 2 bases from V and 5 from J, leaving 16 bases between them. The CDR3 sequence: CASSPNTNPRNEQYF. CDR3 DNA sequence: TGTGCCAGCTCACCAAACACCAACCCGCGCAACGAGCAGTACTTC.

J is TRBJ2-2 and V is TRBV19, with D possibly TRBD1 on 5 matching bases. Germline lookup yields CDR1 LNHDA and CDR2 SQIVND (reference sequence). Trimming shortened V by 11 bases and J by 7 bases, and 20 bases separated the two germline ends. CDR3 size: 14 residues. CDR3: CAARERRGNGELFF. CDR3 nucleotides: TGTGCCGCGCGCGAACGTAGGGGCAACGGGGAGCTGTTTTTT.

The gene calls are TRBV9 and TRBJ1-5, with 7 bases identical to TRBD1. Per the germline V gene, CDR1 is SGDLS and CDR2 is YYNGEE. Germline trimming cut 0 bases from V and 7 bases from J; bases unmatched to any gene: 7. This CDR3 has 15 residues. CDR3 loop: CASSVGEGAGQPQHF. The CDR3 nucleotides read TGTGCCAGCAGCGTAGGTGAGGGGGCTGGACAGCCCCAGCATTTT.

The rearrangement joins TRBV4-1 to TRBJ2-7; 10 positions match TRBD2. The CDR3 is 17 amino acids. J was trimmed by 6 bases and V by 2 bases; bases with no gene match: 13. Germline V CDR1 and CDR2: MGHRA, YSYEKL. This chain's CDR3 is CASSQRLTSGYPGEQYF. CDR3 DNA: TGCGCCAGCAGCCAAAGACTGACTAGCGGGTATCCAGGCGAGCAGTACTTC.

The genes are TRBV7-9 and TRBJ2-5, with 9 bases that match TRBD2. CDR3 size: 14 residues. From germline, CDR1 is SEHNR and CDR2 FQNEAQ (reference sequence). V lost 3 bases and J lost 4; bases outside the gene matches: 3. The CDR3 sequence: CASSFGGGAETQYF. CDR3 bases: TGTGCCAGCAGCTTTGGCGGGGGGGCAGAGACCCAGTACTTC.

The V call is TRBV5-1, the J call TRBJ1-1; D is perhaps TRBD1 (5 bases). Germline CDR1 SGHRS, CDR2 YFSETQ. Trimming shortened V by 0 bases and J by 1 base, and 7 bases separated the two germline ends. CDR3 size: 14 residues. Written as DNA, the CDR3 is TGCGCCAGCAGCTTGGCGCAGGGGAACACTGAAGCTTTCTTT. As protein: CASSLAQGNTEAFF.

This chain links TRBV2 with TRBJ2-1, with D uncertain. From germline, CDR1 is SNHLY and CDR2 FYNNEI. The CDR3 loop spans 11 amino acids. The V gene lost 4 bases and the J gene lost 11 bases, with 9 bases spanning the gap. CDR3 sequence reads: CASSGPGQQFF. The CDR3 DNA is TGTGCCAGCAGTGGGCCGGGTCAGCAGTTCTTC.

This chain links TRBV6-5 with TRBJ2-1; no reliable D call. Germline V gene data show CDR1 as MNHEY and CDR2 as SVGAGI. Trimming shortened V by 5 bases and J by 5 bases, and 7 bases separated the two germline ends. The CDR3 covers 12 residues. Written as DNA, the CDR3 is TGTGCCAGCAGTGGCAGTCACAATGAGCAGTTCTTC. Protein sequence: CASSGSHNEQFF.

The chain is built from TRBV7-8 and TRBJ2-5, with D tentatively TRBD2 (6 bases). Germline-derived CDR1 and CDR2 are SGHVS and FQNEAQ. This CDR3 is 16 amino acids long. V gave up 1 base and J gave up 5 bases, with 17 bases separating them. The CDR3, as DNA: TGTGCCAGCAGCTTAGAACTAGCCGGCATGGGGGAGACCCAGTACTTC. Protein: CASSLELAGMGETQYF.

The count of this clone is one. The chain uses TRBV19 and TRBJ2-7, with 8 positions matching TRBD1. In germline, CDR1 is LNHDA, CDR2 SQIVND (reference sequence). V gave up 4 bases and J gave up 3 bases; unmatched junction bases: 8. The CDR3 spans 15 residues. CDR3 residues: CASSTGQGKGYEQYF. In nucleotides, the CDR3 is TGTGCCAGTAGTACCGGACAGGGAAAGGGCTACGAGCAGTACTTC. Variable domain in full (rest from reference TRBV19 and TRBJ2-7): DGGITQSPKYLFRKEGQNVTLSCEQNLNHDAMYWYRQDPGQGLRLIYYSQIVNDFQKGDIAEGYSVSREKKESFPLTVTSAQKNPTAFYLCASSTGQGKGYEQYFGPGTRLTVT.

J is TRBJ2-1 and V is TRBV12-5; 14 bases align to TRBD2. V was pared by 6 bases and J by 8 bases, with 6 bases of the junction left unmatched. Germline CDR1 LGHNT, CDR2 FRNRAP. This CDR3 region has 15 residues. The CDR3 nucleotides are TGTGCTAGTGGATCGACTAGCGGGAGGGACCATGAGCAGTTCTTC. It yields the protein CASGSTSGRDHEQFF.

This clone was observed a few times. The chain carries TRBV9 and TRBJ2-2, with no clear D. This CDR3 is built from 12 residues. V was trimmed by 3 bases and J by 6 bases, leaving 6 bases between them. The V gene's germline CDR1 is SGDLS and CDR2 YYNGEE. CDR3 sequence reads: CASSGPPGELFF. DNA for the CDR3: TGTGCCAGCAGCGGGCCCCCCGGGGAGCTGTTTTTT.

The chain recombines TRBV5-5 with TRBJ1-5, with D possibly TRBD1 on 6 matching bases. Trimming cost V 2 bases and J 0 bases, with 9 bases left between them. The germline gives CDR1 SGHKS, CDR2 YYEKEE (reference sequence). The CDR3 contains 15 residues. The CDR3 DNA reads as TGTGCCAGCAGCTTAACAGGGAATAGCAATCAGCCCCAGCATTTT. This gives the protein CASSLTGNSNQPQHF.

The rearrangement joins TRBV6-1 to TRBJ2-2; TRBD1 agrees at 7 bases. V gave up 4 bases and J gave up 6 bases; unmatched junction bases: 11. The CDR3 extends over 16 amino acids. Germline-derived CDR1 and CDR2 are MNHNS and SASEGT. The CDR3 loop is CASSALTGVGAGELFF. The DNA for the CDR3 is TGTGCCAGCAGTGCGTTAACAGGGGTGGGTGCCGGGGAGCTGTTTTTT.

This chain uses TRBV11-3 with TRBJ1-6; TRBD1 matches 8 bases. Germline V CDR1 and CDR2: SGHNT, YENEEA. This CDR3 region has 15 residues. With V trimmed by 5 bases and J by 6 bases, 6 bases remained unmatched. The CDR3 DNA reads TGTGCCAGCAGCCGGACAGGGAATAGTAATTCACCCCTCCACTTT. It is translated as CASSRTGNSNSPLHF.